The T cell receptor (beta chain) under discussion was sequenced for a study of blood T cells in healthy people across ages. Germline lookup yields CDR1 SEHNR and CDR2 FQNEAQ (reference sequence). The CDR3 has 15 residues. Then a second PCR, running about 7 to 11 cycles, was carried out with a sample-barcoded 5' primer and a J-beta primer mix. Through a template-switch adaptor with 12 random nucleotides, each cDNA molecule received a tag. MiXCR, run by TCRdb on the 5' RACE reads, gives a single entry per CDR3 protein. The sample lists 500,000 to 650,000 distinct CDR3 sequences; about 27% were seen once. This clonotype has just a few counts. One end of the junction is discordant with germline, which a read error may explain. This sample also appeared in a second study, on T cells of mothers and their children.

This chain joins TRBV7-9 and TRBJ2-3; D perhaps matches TRBD2 (5 bases). This sequence originates from a boy between 2 and 10 years old in good health. Sequenced: blood. The CDR3 region is CASSLVTGSTDTQYF. The CDR3 DNA sequence: TGTGCCAGTAGCTTAGTTACGGGAAGCACAGATACGCAGTATTTT.